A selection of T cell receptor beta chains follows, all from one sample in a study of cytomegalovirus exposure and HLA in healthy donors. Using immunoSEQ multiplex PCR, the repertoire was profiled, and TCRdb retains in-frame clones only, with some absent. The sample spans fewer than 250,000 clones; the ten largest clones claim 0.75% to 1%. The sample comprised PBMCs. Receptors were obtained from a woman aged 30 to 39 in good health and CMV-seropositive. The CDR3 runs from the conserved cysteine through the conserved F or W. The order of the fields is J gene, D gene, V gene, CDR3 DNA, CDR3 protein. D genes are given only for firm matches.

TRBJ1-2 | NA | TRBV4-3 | TGCGCCAGCAGCCATGAGCCCGATGGAGGCGGGGGCTACACCTTC | CASSHEPDGGGGYTF
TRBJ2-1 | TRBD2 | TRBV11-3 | TGTGCCAGCAGCTCAAATAGCGGGACCTACAATGAGCAGTTCTTC | CASSSNSGTYNEQFF
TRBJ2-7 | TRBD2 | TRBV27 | TGTGCCAGCAGGGAAGCGGGAGGCCCATTAGATTACGAGCAGTACTTC | CASREAGGPLDYEQYF
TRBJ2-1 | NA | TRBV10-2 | TGCGCCAGCAGCCCTGGGCGGGCCGTTGAGCAGTTCTTC | CASSPGRAVEQFF
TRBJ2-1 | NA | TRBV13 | TGTGCCAGCAGCTTAGGAGACTTAACCTACAATGAGCAGTTCTTC | CASSLGDLTYNEQFF
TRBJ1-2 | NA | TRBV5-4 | TGTGCCAGCAGCCAACAGGGTTCCTATGGCTACACCTTC | CASSQQGSYGYTF
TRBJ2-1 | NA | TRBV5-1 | TGCGCCAGCAGCTTGGGGACCTCGGGGAATGAGCAGTTCTTC | CASSLGTSGNEQFF
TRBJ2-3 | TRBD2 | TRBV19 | TGTGCCAGTAATTCGGCGGGAGGTACAGATACGCAGTATTTT | CASNSAGGTDTQYF
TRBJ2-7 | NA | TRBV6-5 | TGTGCCTCAAAGGAGCGGACTTACTTATCCGACGAGCAGTACTTC | CASKERTYLSDEQYF
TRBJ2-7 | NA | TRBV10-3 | TGTGCCATCAGTGAGTCGGCAGGGTCCTACGAGCAGTACTTC | CAISESAGSYEQYF
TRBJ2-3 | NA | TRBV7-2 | TGTGCCAGCAGCTTTTGGGGCGGGACCAACACAGATACGCAGTATTTT | CASSFWGGTNTDTQYF
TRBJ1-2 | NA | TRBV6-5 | TGTGCCAGCAGGAGAGGAAACTATGGCTACACCTTC | CASRRGNYGYTF
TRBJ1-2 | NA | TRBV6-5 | TGTGCCAGCGGCCGGGAAAATGGCTACACCTTC | CASGRENGYTF
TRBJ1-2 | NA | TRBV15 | TGTGCCACCAGCAGAGATTCCGGGGGGGGCCCCTATGGCTACACCTTC | CATSRDSGGGPYGYTF
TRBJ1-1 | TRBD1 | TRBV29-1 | TGCAGCGTTGGCTCGGCAACTGACAGGGCTAGCACTGAAGCTTTCTTT | CSVGSATDRASTEAFF
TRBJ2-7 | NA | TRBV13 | TGTGCCAGCAGCTTAGTCCCTGGTGAGGGGGTATACGAGCAGTACTTC | CASSLVPGEGVYEQYF
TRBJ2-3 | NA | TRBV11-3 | TGTGCCAGCAGCTTAAGGCTAGTTAAGGATACGCAGTATTTT | CASSLRLVKDTQYF
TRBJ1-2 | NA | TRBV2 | TGTGCCAGTCTTAAAAACCCTGCCAGCTATGGCTACACCTTC | CASLKNPASYGYTF
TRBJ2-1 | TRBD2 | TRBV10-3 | TGTGCCATCAGTACGACTAGCCTCTCGAATGAGCAGTTCTTC | CAISTTSLSNEQFF
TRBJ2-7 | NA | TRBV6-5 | TGTGCCAGCAGTTTGACAGGTACCTACGAGCAGTACTTC | CASSLTGTYEQYF
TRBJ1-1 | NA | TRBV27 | TGTGCCAGCAGTTTACGCAGGTTGAGGAACACTGAAGCTTTCTTT | CASSLRRLRNTEAFF
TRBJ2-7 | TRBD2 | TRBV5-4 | TGTGCCAGCAGCACCCCGACTAGCGGAGCCTTCGAGCAGTACTTC | CASSTPTSGAFEQYF
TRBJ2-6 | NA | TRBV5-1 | TGCGCCAGCAGCGAGGGGGGGGTGGCTGGGGCCAACGTCCTGACTTTC | CASSEGGVAGANVLTF
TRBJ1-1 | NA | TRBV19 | TGTGCCAGTAGTATAGGAGGGAACACTGAAGCTTTCTTT | CASSIGGNTEAFF
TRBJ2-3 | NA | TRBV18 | TGTGCCAGCTCACAATCAGGGGTTAGCACAGATACGCAGTATTTT | CASSQSGVSTDTQYF
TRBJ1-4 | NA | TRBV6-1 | TGTGCCAGCAGTTTAAGACAGGATAATGAAAAACTGTTTTTT | CASSLRQDNEKLFF
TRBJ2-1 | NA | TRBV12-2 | TGTGCAAGTCGCGAGAGAGGGGCAGGGAGGTACAATGAGCAGTTCTTC | CASRERGAGRYNEQFF
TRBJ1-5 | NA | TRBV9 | TGTGCCAGCAGCGTACTGAGCAATCAGCCCCAGCATTTT | CASSVLSNQPQHF
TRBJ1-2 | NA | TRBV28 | TGTGCCAGCAGTTTATCGACAGACGGCCATGGCTACACCTTC | CASSLSTDGHGYTF
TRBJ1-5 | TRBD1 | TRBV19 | TGTGCCAGTAGTGGAGACAGGGGATTCAATCAGCCCCAGCATTTT | CASSGDRGFNQPQHF
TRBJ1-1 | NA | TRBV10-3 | TGTGCCATCAGTGCGGCGGGAACAGCTTTCTTT | CAISAAGTAFF
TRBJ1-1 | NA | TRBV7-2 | TGTGCCAGCAGACAGGGGAACACTGAAGCTTTCTTT | CASRQGNTEAFF
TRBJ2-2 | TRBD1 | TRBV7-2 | TGTGCCAGCAGCCTACACTCCGGGACAGGGGACGGGGAGCTGTTTTTT | CASSLHSGTGDGELFF
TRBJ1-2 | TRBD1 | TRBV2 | TGTGCCAGCGGGACAGGAGGCTGGGGCTACACCTTC | CASGTGGWGYTF
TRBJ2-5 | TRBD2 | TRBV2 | TGTGCCAGCAGTGAACATCAGCGGGGGGTTGAGACCCAGTACTTC | CASSEHQRGVETQYF
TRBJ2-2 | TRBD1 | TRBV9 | TGTGCCAGCAGCGGCCGGGACAGGGGCACCGGGGAGCTGTTTTTT | CASSGRDRGTGELFF
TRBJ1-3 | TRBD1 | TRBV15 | TGTGCCACCAGCAGAGAGGGGACAGGGCTACACGGAAACACCATATATTTT | CATSREGTGLHGNTIYF
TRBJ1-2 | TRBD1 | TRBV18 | TGTGCCAGCTCACCCGGGACAGATAGCTATGGCTACACCTTC | CASSPGTDSYGYTF
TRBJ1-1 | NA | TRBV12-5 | TGTGCTAGTGTTACTTACTCCAACACTGAAGCTTTCTTT | CASVTYSNTEAFF
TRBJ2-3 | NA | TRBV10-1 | TGCGCCAGCAGTGAGTTTATAGGACAGAGAGATTTCGAGAACACAGATACGCAGTATTTT | CASSEFIGQRDFENTDTQYF
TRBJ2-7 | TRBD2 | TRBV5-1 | TGCGCCAGCAGCACCGGACTAGCGTACAGCTCCTACGAGCAGTACTTC | CASSTGLAYSSYEQYF
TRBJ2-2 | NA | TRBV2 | TGTGCCAGCAGTGAAGCCCTTGGGGCCACCGGGGAGCTGTTTTTT | CASSEALGATGELFF
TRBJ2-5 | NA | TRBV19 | TGTGCCAGTAGTATCAGGCAGGGTCGGCTTGAGACCCAGTACTTC | CASSIRQGRLETQYF
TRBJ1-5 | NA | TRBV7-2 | TGTGCCAGCAGCCCCGGGGGGCAGCCCCAGCATTTT | CASSPGGQPQHF
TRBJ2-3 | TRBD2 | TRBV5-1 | TGCGCCAGCAGCTGGGGACTAGCGGGGAGAACAGATACGCAGTATTTT | CASSWGLAGRTDTQYF
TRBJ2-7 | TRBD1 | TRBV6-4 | TGTGCCAGCAGAAAGGAAGGACAGGGGTCCTACGAGCAGTACTTC | CASRKEGQGSYEQYF
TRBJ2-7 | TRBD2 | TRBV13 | TGTGCCAGCAGCTTCGGGGGGAATACCTACGAGCAGTACTTC | CASSFGGNTYEQYF
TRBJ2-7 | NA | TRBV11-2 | TGTGCCAGCAGCTTAGCTGGGCTCGAGCAGTACTTC | CASSLAGLEQYF
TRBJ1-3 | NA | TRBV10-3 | TGTGCCATCACCAACAGGTCTACCGCTGGAAACACCATATATTTT | CAITNRSTAGNTIYF
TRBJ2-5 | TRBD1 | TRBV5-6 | TGTGCCAGCAGCTTAGTCCTCCAGGGGGCGGGGGAGACCCAGTACTTC | CASSLVLQGAGETQYF
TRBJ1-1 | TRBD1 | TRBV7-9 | TGTGCCAGCAGCACCGGACAGGGCGGGACTGAAGCTTTCTTT | CASSTGQGGTEAFF
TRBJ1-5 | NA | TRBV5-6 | TGTGCCAGCAGTTCGACGACAGGTGGTCAGCCCCAGCATTTT | CASSSTTGGQPQHF
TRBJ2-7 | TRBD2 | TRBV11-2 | TGTGCCAGCAGCTTTAGACTAGCGGGAACCTACGAGCAGTACTTC | CASSFRLAGTYEQYF
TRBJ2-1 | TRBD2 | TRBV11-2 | TGTGCCAGCAGCTTAGTAGCGGGAGGGGTAAATGAGCAGTTCTTC | CASSLVAGGVNEQFF
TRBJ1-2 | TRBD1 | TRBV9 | TGTGCCAGCAGCGCACAGGGGTTCTATGGCTACACCTTC | CASSAQGFYGYTF
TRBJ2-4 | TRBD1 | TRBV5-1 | TGCGCCAGCAGCTTGGGGGTAGGGGGGGACAGGGTATACTTC | CASSLGVGGDRVYF
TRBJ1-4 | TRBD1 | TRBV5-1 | TGCGCCAGCAGCCCCAGGGGGCTTGTTGAAAAACTGTTTTTT | CASSPRGLVEKLFF